This TCR beta chain was documented in a study of cytomegalovirus exposure and HLA in healthy donors (dated by TCRdb to 2015 to 2018). Describing the broader study: An earlier analysis of 587 of the donors reported approximately 260 Gb of sequence data and 117 million unique TCR beta sequences obtained from approximately 180 million T cells. Donor age, sex, ethnicity and CMV serostatus were compiled together with the repertoire data. Among the roughly 400 genotyped donors, around 81% belonged to the genetic ancestry cluster associated with self-reported Caucasian donors. About 300 gigabases of sequencing data and around 80 million unique TCR sequences made up an early release that covered several hundred HLA-typed donors. To decide whether each TCR beta V gene segment behaved as functional or pseudogenic, an earlier analysis of nearly 600 of the donors relied on high-throughput TCR beta sequencing. Rather than using new phenotypic data, the later analysis identified candidate immune exposures from TCR beta sequences and from how often those sequences occurred across donors. Class I and class II HLA loci were covered by the typing at four-digit resolution. To predict cytomegalovirus infection status, the study brought together high-throughput TCR immunosequencing, statistical association of individual TCRs with disease status, and machine learning. The study used immunosequencing to profile the T cell repertoires of approximately 640 subjects and linked those repertoires to cytomegalovirus serostatus. Across about 380 genotyped donors of the cohort, an average of approximately 240,000 unique TCR beta nucleotide sequences per donor were sequenced, and approximately 19% of those sequences were non-productive. Roughly five DR-DQ haplotypes were handled as single units for association and clustering because linkage in the cohort was strong. A later analysis re-examined previously published TCR beta repertoires from 610 or so donors and added high-resolution HLA genotyping to investigate patterns of TCR occurrence. Genome-wide SNP genotypes for about 65% of the 666 donors were used in a later genetic analysis, which treated that subset as a discovery cohort. The study aimed to test whether cataloging public T cell receptors could reveal signatures of past pathogen exposure. Along with the roughly 700-subject first cohort, a separate validation cohort of around 120 different subjects was used. All discovery cohort repertoires had been generated using a single sequencing platform. Typing coverage varied by locus: about 620-640 donors for A, B, C, DRB1 and DQB1; approximately 520 for DQA1; about 570 for DPA1; more than 450 for DPB1.

Beyond this particular receptor, the publication reports: Roughly uniform sequencing depth across donors was assumed in presence/absence analyses, although this assumption may not hold. A later analysis found that most CMV-associated TCR beta chains appeared HLA-restricted, with HLA associations seemingly driven largely by CMV exposure. In a later genetic analysis, fewer N-insertions in productive TCRs were reported among donors in an Asian-associated ancestry cluster than the roughly 710-donor mean. Several of the top co-occurrence clusters appeared to be linked to parvovirus B19, influenza, CMV and Epstein-Barr virus, according to a later analysis. Strong co-occurrence of HLA alleles, especially DR and DQ, made assigning TCR associations to individual alleles difficult. The only immune exposure information available for the cohort was CMV serostatus. Over 15 rarely observed V segments, including chromosome 9 orphons, were excluded from the earlier analysis of a few hundred of the donors because counts were too low. Some IMGT-functional V segments, including TRBV6-2 and TRBV6-3, could not be told apart with the 87-base-pair reads, so those segments were excluded. In a later analysis, 15,000 to 20,000 TCR beta sequences were associated with specific HLA alleles at a false discovery rate of 0.05. The study gave a list of some 150 TCR beta chains associated with cytomegalovirus. In a later analysis, HLA-associated TCR beta chains were found to be more clonally expanded and to have lower generation probabilities than equally common non-associated chains. Three of the identified cytomegalovirus-associated TCR beta chains were confirmed in vitro to be specific for cytomegalovirus antigens. The classifier was reported to diagnose cytomegalovirus status with high specificity and sensitivity in both the original and validation cohorts. The authors suggested that the approach could potentially be generalized to other disease states and immunological phenotypes. Because some donors lacked HLA typing at each locus, the association tests relied only on the typed subset. The sequencing pipeline was judged likely to have produced a cluster of highly shared sequence variants as a technical artifact. Most TCR sequences were observed very rarely across donors, whereas some public TCRs were present in many individuals. V-gene and J-gene trimming of TCR beta chains was associated with a missense DCLRE1C variant in a later genetic analysis, and the association was replicated in an independent cohort. A further reported finding was that TCR beta sequences accurately predicted the HLA-A and HLA-B alleles for most subjects in the first cohort. In an earlier analysis of under 600 of the donors, most TCR beta V segments were observed in productive rearrangements about 87% or about 30% of the time, broadly matching IMGT annotations. A later analysis found that TCR association rates varied across HLA loci, with DRB1 alleles showing the most associated TCRs and HLA-C alleles the fewest. Only TCR beta chains were sequenced in this cohort, and the absence of alpha or paired-chain data limited detectable features. Correlated functional status among segregating V segments might be attributable to linkage disequilibrium, but an unknown experimental factor could not be ruled out.

Libraries were made using the immunoSEQ multiplex PCR assay. For the multiplex PCR, a mixture combining 60 forward primers for TCR Vbeta segments and 13 reverse primers for TCR Jbeta segments was used. The CDR3 region of rearranged TCR beta genes was amplified from genomic DNA by a multiplex PCR assay. The Illumina HiSeq System was used to sequence the amplified TCR beta libraries as 87-base-pair reads. The source study handled its data this way. A later analysis counted approximately 76 million unique TCR beta chains across the 550 to 800 repertoires, and 9.5 million to 11 million of these chains were shared by at least two donors. Raw reads were error-corrected and collapsed into unique sequences with a nearest-neighbor algorithm that merged closely related sequences to remove PCR and sequencing errors. Alignment of CDR3 sequences to IMGT reference sequences was used to assign V, D and J gene segments. For a sequence to be retained, a match of at least six nucleotides to both a V gene segment and a J gene segment was required. A rearrangement was called productive if the CDR3 had no stop codons and remained in frame with V and J, and every other rearrangement was called non-productive. CDR3 was defined according to IMGT convention as the region running from the second conserved V-encoded cysteine to the conserved J-encoded phenylalanine. The earlier analysis of 587 of the donors excluded any sequence lacking an unambiguous match to a single V gene segment. In an earlier analysis of 587 of the donors, V segments were called functional above 56.7% productive rearrangements and were called segregating when the between-donor standard deviation exceeded 5%. A statistical classification framework was built to diagnose cytomegalovirus status from the catalog of TCR beta chain sequences. In a later analysis, TCR nucleotide sequences were compared against IMGT/GENE-DB human TR gene sequences so that V and J genes could be assigned. The TCRdist pipeline was used in a later analysis to assign CDR3 sequences and most-parsimonious VDJ recombination scenarios. In a later analysis, each TCR beta chain was defined by its CDR3 amino acid sequence together with its V-gene family, and reads lacking a unique V-gene family were excluded. In a later analysis, 450 to 600 highly shared, low-generation-probability nucleotide sequences were removed to address suspected cross-contamination and a sequencing artifact. In a later analysis, a clonal expansion index for each public chain was calculated from normalized within-repertoire ranks of inferred template counts. In a later analysis, generation probabilities were computed with a VDJ recombination model fitted to out-of-frame rearrangements, and the resulting probabilities were checked against IGoR. In a later analysis, hypergeometric tests were used to score TCR-TCR, TCR-HLA and TCR-CMV co-occurrence, with a repertoire-size bias correction applied to TCR pairs. False discovery rates were estimated in a later analysis by permuting HLA or CMV assignments 20 times. In a later analysis, co-occurring TCRs were grouped with DBSCAN, and TCRdist sequence similarity was added when clustering was performed within HLA-allele-positive subsets. For co-occurrence clustering, repertoires with fewer than 30,000 or more than 120,000 public chains were excluded, along with four to six repertoires with anomalous nucleotide sharing. TCRdb re-hosts the immuneACCESS table, in-frame sequences only. Its copies lack some clones; in the studies checked, an unresolved V gene accounts for under half of them, and the cause for the rest is not known. V and J calls and clone size are as listed in that table; D and trimming were resolved from the DNA. This sample comprises some 200,000 clones, approximately 88% of them detected only once. Over 0.65% of the sample goes to the ten largest clones.

Notes on this clone: Its antigen has not been determined. No quality values exist for individual bases; no much larger clone is one base distant.

In total, more than 500 healthy bone marrow donors made up the cohort. At the time of sampling, all cohort members were nominally healthy, though unrecorded immune exposures were likely present. The donor was CMV seronegative and belonged to the group of 380 or so seronegative cohort members. Each donor provided a peripheral blood sample, and peripheral blood mononuclear cells were used for TCR beta sequencing. Genomic DNA was extracted from the blood cell samples with the Qiagen DNeasy Blood Extraction Kit. CDR1 and CDR2 are drawn from the germline V gene: SGHRS, YFSETQ. The CDR3 has 16 amino acids, counting the end cysteine and phenylalanine. The retained sequence is limited to the CDR3, 48 bases, with the frame set at the first base. Trimming at the junction amounts to 0 bases on V and 0 bases on J, and the germline ends lie 10 bases apart.

The source material was PBMCs. The sequence came from a boy younger than 10 in good health and CMV-seronegative. Rearrangement joined TRBV5-1 to TRBJ1-5, with no confidently assigned D gene. The CDR3 in this case is CASSLGPRHSNQPQHF. The nucleotide sequence is given as TGCGCCAGCAGCTTGGGGCCCAGGCATAGCAATCAGCCCCAGCATTTT.